These T cell receptor beta chains were read from a single sample in a study of OX40 agonist ivuxolimab in advanced cancers. Clones were sequenced by immunoSEQ multiplex PCR, and TCRdb holds only the in-frame ones, with some missing. Among fewer than 90,000 clones listed, 91% were seen once. The sample consisted of CD4+ or CD8+ T cells sorted from blood, taken in a trial of the OX40 agonist ivuxolimab. These receptors all stem from an adult with an advanced solid tumor such as melanoma, head and neck, liver or kidney cancer. Each CDR3 is given with its conserved first and last residue. A D gene is named only where the DNA matches it firmly. Rows give clone size only sometimes, using once, few, many, or a class for an expanded clone.

D: TRBD1
J: TRBJ2-3
V: TRBV28
size: -
CDR3: CASSATRDRGRRADTQYF
DNA: TGTGCCAGCAGTGCGACCCGGGACAGGGGGCGAAGGGCAGATACGCAGTATTTT

D: -
J: TRBJ2-7
V: TRBV5-8
size: -
CDR3: CASSSRGLNYEQYF
DNA: TGTGCCAGCAGCTCCAGGGGTCTGAACTACGAGCAGTACTTC

D: TRBD2
J: TRBJ2-6
V: TRBV28
size: -
CDR3: CASGRGLTNGANVLTF
DNA: TGTGCCAGCGGGAGGGGTCTGACGAATGGGGCCAACGTCCTGACTTTC

D: -
J: TRBJ1-1
V: TRBV5-1
size: -
CDR3: CASSLEGQAGTEAFF
DNA: TGCGCCAGCAGCTTGGAAGGCCAAGCGGGGACTGAAGCTTTCTTT

D: -
J: TRBJ1-4
V: TRBV19
size: -
CDR3: CASRQGANEKLFF
DNA: TGTGCCAGTAGACAGGGAGCTAATGAAAAACTGTTTTTT

D: TRBD1
J: TRBJ2-5
V: TRBV5-1
size: -
CDR3: CASSLTGGQETQYF
DNA: TGCGCCAGCAGTTTGACAGGGGGCCAAGAGACCCAGTACTTC

D: -
J: TRBJ2-1
V: TRBV7-2
size: -
CDR3: CASSLAPGQRGEQFF
DNA: TGTGCCAGCAGCTTAGCGCCCGGGCAGAGGGGTGAGCAGTTCTTC

D: TRBD2
J: TRBJ2-1
V: TRBV2
size: -
CDR3: CASSEEAGVGDEQFF
DNA: TGTGCCAGCAGTGAAGAAGCGGGAGTAGGGGATGAGCAGTTCTTC

D: -
J: TRBJ2-7
V: TRBV7-9
size: -
CDR3: CASSPQGGTPYEQYF
DNA: TGTGCCAGCAGCCCCCAGGGGGGGACCCCCTACGAGCAGTACTTC

D: TRBD2
J: TRBJ2-2
V: TRBV7-2
size: -
CDR3: CASRKPGLTNTGELFF
DNA: TGTGCCAGCAGAAAGCCGGGACTAACGAACACCGGGGAGCTGTTTTTT

D: -
J: TRBJ2-7
V: TRBV25-1
size: once
CDR3: CASSELSYEQYF
DNA: TGTGCCAGCAGTGAATTAAGCTACGAGCAGTACTTC

D: -
J: TRBJ1-2
V: TRBV5-4
size: -
CDR3: CASSRPPANYGYTF
DNA: TGTGCCAGCAGTCGACCCCCAGCTAACTATGGCTACACCTTC

D: TRBD1
J: TRBJ1-4
V: TRBV2
size: -
CDR3: CASSWTGEKLFF
DNA: TGTGCCAGCAGTTGGACAGGGGAAAAACTGTTTTTT

D: -
J: TRBJ2-7
V: TRBV2
size: -
CDR3: CASSPRPISYEQYF
DNA: TGTGCCAGCAGTCCGAGACCGATTTCCTACGAGCAGTACTTC

D: TRBD1
J: TRBJ2-7
V: TRBV7-3
size: -
CDR3: CASSAQGQGAIYEQYF
DNA: TGTGCCAGCAGCGCCCAGGGACAGGGGGCAATCTACGAGCAGTACTTC

D: -
J: TRBJ1-5
V: TRBV28
size: -
CDR3: CASSLPFILGQPQHF
DNA: TGTGCCAGCAGTTTACCCTTCATTCTAGGGCAGCCCCAGCATTTT